The rows below give T cell receptor beta chains drawn from one sample of a study of blood T cell repertoires in COVID-19. The table came from immunoSEQ multiplex PCR; TCRdb's copy has only in-frame clones and leaves some out. The data contain 150,000 or so clones, around 89% of them singletons. Specimen: PBMCs or T cells enriched from blood (not recorded which). Every receptor here comes from a woman aged 25 to 39 with acute COVID-19. Both conserved end residues are part of each CDR3. A D gene is named only where the DNA matches it firmly.

>TRBV4-1|TRBD2|18
CASSQLVSGGRASDTQYF
>TRBV29-1|.|14
CSGAREGGNYGYTF
>TRBV12-3/TRBV12-4|TRBD2|12
CAGARGVGELFF
>TRBV28|.|16
CASSSPGVEAKNIQYF
>TRBV7-2|TRBD2|15
CASGEQRTSIHEQFF
>TRBV13|TRBD1|12
CASSLTGGEQYF
>TRBV9|.|13
CASSVGPLNEQFF
>TRBV30|TRBD2|13
CAWATSGIETQYF
>TRBV7-2|.|15
CASSLGGRLGTEQYF
>TRBV5-4|TRBD2|14
CASIELAGLYEQYF
>TRBV6-5|.|15
CASSYDGRGDTEAFF
>TRBV4-1|.|14
CASSPTGISYEQYF
>TRBV28|TRBD2|15
CASSLGGSYRPAQYF
>TRBV9|TRBD2|16
CASSVLVGGLTDTQYF
>TRBV5-1|TRBD2|17
CASSFGLAGELNNEQFF
>TRBV6-6|.|14
CASSSWAGGNTIYF
>TRBV7-2|TRBD2|15
CASRLPGLAGGEQFF
>TRBV27|TRBD1|14
CASIRRDRGGEQYF
>TRBV6-5|.|16
CASSYDPWGLNTEAFF
>TRBV5-6|TRBD2|15
CASSQGLAGNYEQYF
>TRBV19|.|14
CASQNQGGGTEAFF
>TRBV5-5|.|11
CASRRDYGYTF
>TRBV18|TRBD1|13
CASSSTGVQPQHF
>TRBV5-1|TRBD2|13
CASSYSGSNEQFF
>TRBV12-3/TRBV12-4|.|12
CASSQTGLRMFF
>TRBV28|.|15
CASKYTGYSNQPQHF
>TRBV4-3|TRBD1|16
CASSGLRDRGLYGYTF
>TRBV21-1|.|13
CASRLQGLWTQYF
>TRBV14|TRBD1|13
CASKGQPNTEAFF
>TRBV21-1|.|14
CAGTGEYDTGELFF
>TRBV5-5|TRBD2|16
CASSMGLAVAYNEQFF
>TRBV27|.|13
CASSPLGGTEAFF
>TRBV7-9|.|13
CASSWGQTHGYTF
>TRBV7-2|TRBD1|15
CASSARQGTFTEAFF
>TRBV5-8|TRBD2|10
CASSWPGLTF
>TRBV14|.|16
CASSQDLGQQNTEAFF
>TRBV9|.|16
CASTKTGLYPGNTIYF
>TRBV27|.|14
CASSLGGRNTEAFF
>TRBV29-1|TRBD2|13
CSVKRGSYNEQFF
>TRBV24-1|.|19
CATSGLNKVTSRSTDTQYF
>TRBV6-5|.|13
CASSLTEKSPLHF
>TRBV29-1|.|13
CSVEFQRSYEQYF
>TRBV11-2|.|13
CASSLLGRNEQFF
>TRBV7-2|.|16
CASSLFGLGNTGELFF
>TRBV10-1|TRBD2|20
CASSESTRRAGEGKGDTQYF
>TRBV24-1|TRBD2|13
CATEREDTGELFF
>TRBV19|.|14
CASRETGYPGELFF
>TRBV6-1|.|13
CASREANGGELFF
>TRBV7-9|.|15
CASSLGREITGELFF